This TCR beta chain was captured in a study of blood T cell repertoires in COVID-19. Whole-study context: In each case, the material was cDNA or gDNA derived from T cells, B-cell-depleted T cells, or PBMCs.

This clone appeared once. Germline CDR1 and CDR2: MDHEN and SYDVKM. This CDR3 is built from 14 residues. V dropped 7 bases and J dropped 5 bases, with 15 bases sitting between them. The repertoire was sequenced with immunoSEQ multiplex PCR; TCRdb's copy has only in-frame clones and lacks some. Of roughly 100,000 clones in the sample, about four fifths were seen once. Sequenced: peripheral blood. The source is an elderly man with acute or convalescent COVID-19. The V gene is TRBV28, the J gene TRBJ2-1, with a possible D match to TRBD1 (6 bases). The CDR3 loop reads CASNLQGRDNEQFF. The CDR3 DNA reads TGTGCCAGCAACCTACAGGGCCGTGACAATGAGCAGTTCTTC. Supplemented by reference TRBV28 and TRBJ2-1, the full variable domain reads DVKVTQSSRYLVKRTGEKVFLECVQDMDHENMFWYRQDPGLGLRLIYFSYDVKMKEKGDIPEGYSVSREKKERFSLILESASTNQTSMYLCASNLQGRDNEQFFGPGTRLTVL.